This TCR beta chain was retrieved from a study of response to subunit inactivated influenza vaccine. Germline-derived CDR1 and CDR2 are SQVTM and ANQGSEA. V gave up 5 bases and J gave up 9 bases; unmatched junction bases: 15. This CDR3 contains 15 residues. Each CDR3 protein gets one entry after TCRdb re-called the RT-PCR reads with MiXCR. The repertoire holds about 830,000 distinct CDR3 sequences, with less than 20% as singletons. V gene TRBV29-1 combines with J gene TRBJ2-1; 8 positions match TRBD2. The sequence derives from a man aged 45-65 years who received an inactivated influenza vaccine. The sequences come from PBMCs from blood, collected 4 to 6 days after vaccination. CDR3 sequence reads: CSVHLAGSPAGEQFF. The CDR3 DNA sequence: TGCAGCGTTCACCTAGCGGGTTCTCCTGCGGGTGAGCAGTTCTTC.